The 2 T cell receptor beta chains below were found in one sample sequenced in a study of Tregs in tolerant kidney transplant recipients. The nonmyeloablative bone marrow transplants came from related graft donors, with transient mixed chimerism. Profiling relied on immunoSEQ multiplex PCR, and the TCRdb table lists in-frame clones only, not all of them. Among approximately 90,000 clones listed, approximately 94% were seen once. Specimen: CD4+ T cells from blood (PBMCs), collected 12 months after the transplant. These receptors were taken from a human patient who received a combined kidney and bone marrow transplant. Among the T cells, some may be from the graft donor.

The V and J genes are TRBV6-1 and TRBJ2-1; TRBD2 matches 8 bases. The CDR3 has 15 amino acids. The junction had 8 bases not matched to a gene; V was cut back by 6 bases and J by 4 bases. Germline V CDR1 and CDR2: MNHNS, SASEGT. CDR3 bases: TGTGCCAGCAGACTCAGCGGGGGCCCATACAATGAGCAGTTCTTC. Translated: CASRLSGGPYNEQFF.

The chain links TRBV9 to TRBJ1-1; TRBD1 agrees at 7 bases. Germline-derived CDR1 and CDR2 are SGDLS and YYNGEE. V dropped 0 bases and J dropped 5; count of bases not matched to a gene: 7. This CDR3 is built from 15 residues. CDR3 residues: CASSVDRGPYTEAFF. The CDR3 nucleotides read TGTGCCAGCAGCGTAGATAGGGGGCCGTATACTGAAGCTTTCTTT. Using reference TRBV9 and TRBJ1-1 for the parts outside the CDR3, the full variable domain is DSGVTQTPKHLITATGQRVTLRCSPRSGDLSVYWYQQSLDQGLQFLIQYYNGEERAKGNILERFSAQQFPDLHSELNLSSLELGDSALYFCASSVDRGPYTEAFFGQGTRLTVV.